The 29 T cell receptor beta chains below were found in one sample sequenced in a study of cytomegalovirus exposure and HLA in healthy donors. Primers included in the PCR were 60 Vbeta and 13 Jbeta primers. Method: immunoSEQ multiplex PCR; TCRdb's copy keeps in-frame clones and lacks some. Recorded here are 60,000 to 75,000 clones; the top ten clones represent around 1.6%. Sequencing used PBMCs. The receptors originated from a woman aged 25 to 45 in good health and CMV-seronegative.

The V and J genes are TRBV7-8 and TRBJ2-4; no clear D gene. V was pared by 0 bases and J by 8 bases, with 5 bases between. CDR3 length: 12 residues. CDR1 SGHVS and CDR2 FQNEAQ come from the germline V gene. CDR3 protein: CASSLARDIQYF. The CDR3 nucleotides are TGTGCCAGCAGCTTAGCTCGGGACATTCAGTACTTC. Combining the CDR3 with reference TRBV7-8 and TRBJ2-4 gives the whole variable domain GAGVSQSPRYKVAKRGQDVALRCDPISGHVSLFWYQQALGQGPEFLTYFQNEAQLDKSGLPSDRFFAERPEGSVSTLKIQRTQQEDSAVYLCASSLARDIQYFGAGTRLSVL.

The V and J genes are TRBV19 and TRBJ2-7, with 9 bases lining up with TRBD1. The CDR3 is 14 residues long. Germline V CDR1 and CDR2: LNHDA, SQIVND (reference sequence). The ends lost 3 bases at V and 5 bases at J; junction bases unmatched: 5. This CDR3 is CASSIWGQGDEQYF. The CDR3 DNA is TGTGCCAGTAGTATTTGGGGACAGGGCGACGAGCAGTACTTC.

The J gene is TRBJ2-2, the V gene TRBV2; perhaps TRBD1 as D (6 bases). From germline, CDR1 is SNHLY and CDR2 FYNNEI. The V end lost 7 bases, the J end lost 1 base, and 7 bases lay between the germline ends. This CDR3 has 13 residues. The CDR3 nucleotides are TGTGCCAGCACGGACAGGAACACCGGGGAGCTGTTTTTT. Its protein product is CASTDRNTGELFF.

This chain connects TRBV5-1 to TRBJ2-1; D call uncertain. V dropped 1 base and J dropped 8 bases, with 10 bases sitting between them. The CDR3 runs to 13 residues. Germline CDR1 is SGHRS and CDR2 is YFSETQ. Here the CDR3 reads CASSLWPGHEQFF. In DNA, the CDR3 is TGCGCCAGCAGCTTGTGGCCAGGCCATGAGCAGTTCTTC.

J is TRBJ1-6 and V is TRBV19, with a possible D match to TRBD1 (6 bases). This CDR3 has 14 residues. The germline gives CDR1 LNHDA, CDR2 SQIVND (reference sequence). The V end was cut by 2 bases, the J end by 7 bases, with 9 bases between. The chain's CDR3 is CASSIQGTNSPLHF. Written as DNA, the CDR3 is TGTGCCAGTAGTATACAGGGGACCAATTCACCCCTCCACTTT.

The chain carries TRBV5-1 and TRBJ2-2; a weak D match, TRBD2 (5 bases). Germline lookup yields CDR1 SGHRS and CDR2 YFSETQ. Trimming took 3 bases from V and 2 from J, leaving 11 bases between them. The CDR3 is 15 residues long. DNA of the CDR3: TGCGCCAGCAGCTGGAGGACCGTTAACACCGGGGAGCTGTTTTTT. Its protein is CASSWRTVNTGELFF.

This chain joins TRBV18 and TRBJ2-3; 12 bases are shared with TRBD1. Germline CDR1 reads KGHSH; CDR2 reads LQKENI. This CDR3 spans 15 amino acids. The V and J ends lost 3 bases and 5 bases, in that order; junction bases with no gene match: 3. CDR3 sequence (DNA): TGTGCCAGCTCACCGGGGACAGGGGGCAAAGATACGCAGTATTTT. Its translation: CASSPGTGGKDTQYF. The whole variable domain, remainder taken from reference TRBV18 and TRBJ2-3, is NAGVMQNPRHLVRRRGQEARLRCSPMKGHSHVYWYRQLPEEGLKFMVYLQKENIIDESGMPKERFSAEFPKEGPSILRIQQVVRGDSAAYFCASSPGTGGKDTQYFGPGTRLTVL.

The chain links TRBV9 to TRBJ2-1; 8 bases map to TRBD2. V dropped 4 bases and J dropped 7; count of bases not matched to a gene: 10. Per germline, CDR1 SGDLS and CDR2 YYNGEE. This CDR3 contains 15 residues. CDR3 coding DNA: TGTGCCAGCAGCTCCACAGCGGGAGAGGGAAATGAGCAGTTCTTC. Its translation is CASSSTAGEGNEQFF.

The J gene is TRBJ1-1, the V gene TRBV19, with TRBD1 as a possible D gene (5 bases). This CDR3 is built from 14 residues. Germline CDR1 reads LNHDA; CDR2 reads SQIVND (reference sequence). V shed 7 bases and J shed 4 bases, with 16 bases lying between them. The CDR3 DNA reads as TGTGCCAGTAACAAGGGAGGTGGGGGCACTGAAGCTTTCTTT. Protein: CASNKGGGGTEAFF.

The chain employs TRBV19 and TRBJ1-3; 7 bases fit TRBD1. The CDR3 runs to 16 residues. From germline, CDR1 is LNHDA and CDR2 SQIVND (reference sequence). The junction had 6 bases not matched to a gene; V was cut back by 4 bases and J by 0 bases. The DNA of the CDR3 is TGTGCCAGTAGTAGCCCGGGACAGCCCTCTGGAAACACCATATATTTT. Translation gives CASSSPGQPSGNTIYF.

The chain uses TRBV6-6 and TRBJ2-7, with D maybe TRBD1 (6 bases). Germline V gene lookup returns CDR1 MNHNY and CDR2 SVGAGI (reference sequence). V dropped 8 bases and J dropped 2 bases, with 13 bases sitting between them. The CDR3 consists of 13 residues. CDR3 coding DNA: TGTGCCAGCCAAACAGGGCCAACCTACGAGCAGTACTTC. It codes for CASQTGPTYEQYF.

J is TRBJ2-7 and V is TRBV4-3, with 8 bases fitting TRBD1. This CDR3 comprises 16 residues. V shed 1 base and J 3 bases; nucleotides not matched to a gene: 8. Germline CDR1 reads LGHNA; CDR2 reads YSLEER. For the CDR3, the DNA is TGCGCCAGCAGCCAAGCGTTAGCGGACAGGGTCTACGAGCAGTACTTC. It translates to CASSQALADRVYEQYF.

This chain joins TRBV6-6 and TRBJ1-2; weak D call: TRBD1 (5 bases). The V end lost 4 bases, the J end lost 6 bases, and 9 bases lay between the germline ends. The CDR3 covers 12 residues. Germline values: CDR1 MNHNY, CDR2 SVGAGI (reference sequence). The DNA for the CDR3 is TGTGCCAGCAGTTCAGGGTATGATGGCTACACCTTC. This translates into CASSSGYDGYTF.

The chain combines TRBV9 with TRBJ2-3, with unresolved D. The germline V gene has CDR1 SGDLS and CDR2 YYNGEE. This CDR3 is 17 amino acids long. Trimming shortened V by 0 bases and J by 2 bases, and 16 bases separated the two germline ends. The CDR3 here is CASSVALDHSLTDTQYF. The CDR3 DNA follows: TGTGCCAGCAGCGTAGCCCTCGACCATAGCCTCACAGATACGCAGTATTTT.

The chain couples TRBV5-1 to TRBJ1-4, with D maybe TRBD1 (6 bases). Trimming pared 9 bases from V and 6 bases from J, leaving 18 bases between. Germline CDR1 reads SGHRS; CDR2 reads YFSETQ. The CDR3 is 14 amino acids. The CDR3 region has the DNA TGCGCCACCGCTAAACAGGGACCGGATGAAAAACTGTTTTTT. It yields the protein CATAKQGPDEKLFF.

The chain links TRBV14 to TRBJ2-7; D possibly corresponds to TRBD2 (5 bases). Trimming stripped 4 bases from V and 5 bases from J, with 18 bases between. The CDR3 extends over 15 amino acids. Germline V gene sequence: CDR1 SGHDN, CDR2 FVKESK. The CDR3 nucleotides read TGTGCCAGCAGCCCGGTAGGACGAGGGCTCCACGAGCAGTACTTC. This codes for CASSPVGRGLHEQYF.

This chain uses TRBV9 with TRBJ1-3, with D unclear. V lost 0 bases and J lost 4, with 14 bases in between. Germline lookup yields CDR1 SGDLS and CDR2 YYNGEE. CDR3 length equals 16 residues. CDR3 amino acids: CASSVGGRNSGNTIYF. DNA for the CDR3: TGTGCCAGCAGCGTAGGCGGGAGGAATTCAGGAAACACCATATATTTT.

The gene calls are TRBV5-4 and TRBJ2-5; D unclear. The V gene's germline CDR1 is SGHNT and CDR2 YYREEE (reference sequence). The CDR3 covers 14 residues. Trimming removed 0 bases from V and 5 bases from J, with 11 bases in between. CDR3 residues: CASSLGPGGETQYF. For the CDR3, the DNA is TGTGCCAGCAGCTTGGGGCCGGGTGGGGAGACCCAGTACTTC.

The chain links TRBV28 to TRBJ2-7; 10 bases fit TRBD1. The V gene end was trimmed by 8 bases and the J gene end by 4 bases; junction bases not matched to a gene: 8. This CDR3 is built from 14 residues. From germline, CDR1 is MDHEN and CDR2 SYDVKM. CDR3 DNA: TGTGCCAGCCTACCATGGGACAGGGGTTACGAGCAGTACTTC. This codes for CASLPWDRGYEQYF.

Concerning this clone itself: This CDR3 is also generated by other DNA sequences in the sample. V gene TRBV6-5 combines with J gene TRBJ1-2, with 7 bases aligning to TRBD1. Germline trimming cut 8 bases from V and 2 bases from J; bases unmatched to any gene: 5. CDR3 length equals 13 residues. From germline, CDR1 is MNHEY and CDR2 SVGAGI. CDR3 amino acids: CASSETGNYGYTF. DNA for the CDR3: TGTGCCAGCTCTGAGACAGGGAACTATGGCTACACCTTC.

The chain uses TRBV5-6 and TRBJ2-3, with 8 bases aligning to TRBD2. Germline CDR1 and CDR2: SGHDT and YYEEEE. The junction had 6 bases not matched to a gene; V was cut back by 3 bases and J by 0 bases. This CDR3 spans 16 amino acids. The CDR3 is CASSSLAGLSTDTQYF. CDR3 DNA: TGTGCCAGCAGCTCCTTAGCGGGGCTTAGCACAGATACGCAGTATTTT.

This chain connects TRBV18 to TRBJ1-1; tentative D call: TRBD1 (5 bases). The germline gives CDR1 KGHSH, CDR2 LQKENI. V was pared by 4 bases and J by 2 bases, with 14 bases between. The CDR3 runs 15 residues. This CDR3 reads CASSLDRILNTEAFF. The CDR3 coding sequence is TGTGCCAGCTCACTCGACAGAATTCTAAACACTGAAGCTTTCTTT. Full variable domain (remainder filled in from reference TRBV18 and TRBJ1-1): NAGVMQNPRHLVRRRGQEARLRCSPMKGHSHVYWYRQLPEEGLKFMVYLQKENIIDESGMPKERFSAEFPKEGPSILRIQQVVRGDSAAYFCASSLDRILNTEAFFGQGTRLTVV.

The chain has TRBV9 and TRBJ2-5; 14 bases line up with TRBD2. J lost 7 bases, V lost 0 bases, and 5 bases had no gene match. Germline V gives CDR1 SGDLS, CDR2 YYNGEE. This CDR3 is built from 16 residues. This CDR3 reads CASSVGGLAGVGTQYF. CDR3 DNA sequence: TGTGCCAGCAGCGTAGGGGGACTAGCGGGAGTTGGGACCCAGTACTTC. The complete variable domain, with remaining parts taken from reference TRBV9 and TRBJ2-5, reads DSGVTQTPKHLITATGQRVTLRCSPRSGDLSVYWYQQSLDQGLQFLIQYYNGEERAKGNILERFSAQQFPDLHSELNLSSLELGDSALYFCASSVGGLAGVGTQYFGPGTRLLVL.

The V call is TRBV30, the J call TRBJ1-4; the D gene is possibly TRBD1 (6 bases). Trimming cost V 5 bases and J 8 bases, with 21 bases left between them. The CDR3 covers 15 residues. Looked up from germline, CDR1 is GTSNPN and CDR2 is SVGIG (reference sequence). The CDR3 nucleotides are TGTGCCTGGGGGCGCCCAGGGGCCCTTCCAGAAAAACTGTTTTTT. It yields the protein CAWGRPGALPEKLFF.

V is TRBV7-2 and J is TRBJ2-5; D gene ambiguous. CDR3 length: 13 residues. The ends were cut back, 1 base at V and 5 bases at J, with 8 bases in the middle. Germline V gives CDR1 SGHTA, CDR2 FQGNSA. CDR3 sequence (DNA): TGTGCCAGCAGCTTAGGTGCCAGGGAGACCCAGTACTTC. This translates into CASSLGARETQYF.

The rearrangement links TRBV5-1 to TRBJ2-1, with D possibly matching TRBD2 (5 bases). V gave up 0 bases and J gave up 4 bases, with 11 bases separating them. Per the germline V gene, CDR1 is SGHRS and CDR2 is YFSETQ. The CDR3 is 15 amino acids. CDR3 DNA: TGCGCCAGCAGCTTGGGTCAGGACTGGTACAATGAGCAGTTCTTC. This sequence encodes CASSLGQDWYNEQFF. Full variable domain (rest looked up from reference TRBV5-1 and TRBJ2-1): KAGVTQTPRYLIKTRGQQVTLSCSPISGHRSVSWYQQTPGQGLQFLFEYFSETQRNKGNFPGRFSGRQFSNSRSEMNVSTLELGDSALYLCASSLGQDWYNEQFFGPGTRLTVL.

As regards this clone: Other DNA sequences in this sample translate to the same CDR3. The chain combines TRBV7-3 with TRBJ1-1; 8 bases match TRBD1. CDR3 size: 13 residues. Germline lookup yields CDR1 SGHTA and CDR2 FQGTGA. The V segment lost 6 bases and the J segment 4 bases; nucleotides outside the gene matches: 4. The CDR3 region is CASSPTGGTEAFF. The CDR3 DNA follows: TGTGCCAGCAGTCCAACAGGGGGCACTGAAGCTTTCTTT.

J is TRBJ2-7 and V is TRBV6-1; TRBD2 aligns across 7 bases. This CDR3 is built from 15 residues. Germline V gene data show CDR1 as MNHNS and CDR2 as SASEGT. V shed 3 bases and J 5 bases; nucleotides not matched to a gene: 10. CDR3 region: CASSERGGLAHEQYF. Written as DNA, the CDR3 is TGTGCCAGCAGTGAGCGGGGAGGGTTAGCCCACGAGCAGTACTTC.

This rearrangement joins TRBV28 to TRBJ2-7; perhaps TRBD1 as D (5 bases). Germline values: CDR1 MDHEN, CDR2 SYDVKM. V dropped 8 bases and J dropped 2 bases, with 13 bases sitting between them. The CDR3 extends over 13 amino acids. The CDR3 loop reads CASQRTGPYEQYF. In DNA, the CDR3 is TGTGCCAGCCAACGAACAGGACCCTACGAGCAGTACTTC.